One and the same sample provided the 29 T cell receptor beta chains below, sequenced in a study of T cells in localized non-small cell lung cancer. Generated by immunoSEQ multiplex PCR, the TCRdb table keeps only in-frame clones and is missing some. The sample lists about 70,000 clones, roughly nine tenths occurring once. Sequencing used peripheral blood, obtained before any cancer treatment. These receptors were taken from a male donor at least 60 years old with stage III squamous cell lung carcinoma.

This chain uses TRBV19 with TRBJ1-1; D might be TRBD1 (6 bases). The CDR3 extends over 15 amino acids. Trimming cost V 6 bases and J 3 bases, with 17 bases left between them. Germline V gives CDR1 LNHDA, CDR2 SQIVND (reference sequence). CDR3 DNA: TGTGCCAGTAGGCCCCTCGGGGGCCTGGACACTGAAGCTTTCTTT. This codes for CASRPLGGLDTEAFF.

The rearrangement uses TRBV5-1 and TRBJ2-2; 9 bases align to TRBD1. The trim removed 0 bases at V and 4 bases at J, leaving 7 bases unmatched. The CDR3 is 17 amino acids. Germline V lookup: CDR1 SGHRS, CDR2 YFSETQ. The CDR3 protein is CASSLAQGAQGTGELFF. CDR3 coding DNA: TGCGCCAGCAGCTTGGCACAGGGGGCGCAGGGCACCGGGGAGCTGTTTTTT.

As regards this clone: A much more abundant neighbour one base away suggests this may be a read error. Other DNA sequences in the sample encode the same CDR3. The CDR3 here is CASSLQGLSNQPQHF. The CDR3 DNA follows: TGTGCCAGCAGCTTACAGGGTCTTAGCAATCAGCCCCAGCATTTT. This chain joins TRBV7-2 and TRBJ1-5; TRBD1 is a possible D gene (5 bases). In germline, CDR1 is SGHTA, CDR2 FQGNSA. V lost 2 bases, J lost 0 bases, and 8 bases lay in between. CDR3 length: 15 amino acids. Full variable domain (missing parts from reference TRBV7-2 and TRBJ1-5): GAGVSQSPSNKVTEKGKDVELRCDPISGHTALYWYRQSLGQGLEFLIYFQGNSAPDKSGLPSDRFSAERTGGSVSTLTIQRTQQEDSAVYLCASSLQGLSNQPQHFGDGTRLSIL.

V gene TRBV5-1 combines with J gene TRBJ2-4; D is possibly TRBD1 or TRBD2 (6 bases each). The CDR3 spans 15 residues. CDR1 and CDR2 from the germline V gene are SGHRS and YFSETQ. Between the trimmed V and J ends, which lost 2 bases and 7 bases, there was a span of 16 bases. DNA for the CDR3: TGCGCCAGCAGCTTCGGTGAAGGGGGGAGGAACATTCAGTACTTC. As protein: CASSFGEGGRNIQYF.

The V and J genes are TRBV12-5 and TRBJ2-5, with 11 positions matching TRBD1. Per germline, CDR1 LGHNT and CDR2 FRNRAP. The CDR3 length is 15 residues. The ends lost 5 bases at V and 4 bases at J; junction bases unmatched: 6. DNA of the CDR3: TGTGCTAGTGGTCGGCCCGGGACAGGGGGAGAGACCCAGTACTTC. Residues: CASGRPGTGGETQYF.

V usage is TRBV5-4 and J usage is TRBJ1-2; maybe TRBD1 (5 bases). V dropped 7 bases and J dropped 7 bases, with 11 bases sitting between them. CDR1 is SGHNT and CDR2 is YYREEE in the germline V gene (reference sequence). CDR3 length: 11 residues. The CDR3 DNA sequence: TGTGCCAGCGGGACTTTCTTTGGCTACACCTTC. Translation gives CASGTFFGYTF. The whole variable domain, filled in from reference TRBV5-4 and TRBJ1-2, reads ETGVTQSPTHLIKTRGQQVTLRCSSQSGHNTVSWYQQALGQGPQFIFQYYREEENGRGNFPPRFSGLQFPNYSSELNVNALELDDSALYLCASGTFFGYTFGSGTRLTVV.

The chain employs TRBV9 and TRBJ1-2, with no clear D. This CDR3 has 14 amino acids. Germline CDR1 and CDR2: SGDLS and YYNGEE. V lost 0 bases and J 4 bases, leaving 10 bases between the germline ends. Here the CDR3 DNA reads TGTGCCAGCAGCGTAGGTCGTCAAGCCTATGGCTACACCTTC. The encoded protein is CASSVGRQAYGYTF.

The gene calls are TRBV6-5 and TRBJ2-3; no reliable D call. V dropped 2 bases and J dropped 10 bases, with 7 bases sitting between them. This CDR3 comprises 11 residues. Per germline, CDR1 MNHEY and CDR2 SVGAGI. In nucleotides, the CDR3 is TGTGCCAGCAGTTACGGGTGGGCGCAGTATTTT. Its translation: CASSYGWAQYF.

The J gene is TRBJ2-1, the V gene TRBV19, with unresolved D. The V and J ends lost 5 bases and 9 bases respectively, with 11 bases between them. The CDR3 has 12 residues. The germline V gene encodes CDR1 LNHDA and CDR2 SQIVND (reference sequence). CDR3 sequence reads: CASSWDGPEQFF. Here the CDR3 DNA reads TGTGCCAGTAGTTGGGATGGTCCTGAGCAGTTCTTC.

The chain is built from TRBV10-3 and TRBJ1-1; D ambiguous. V gave up 7 bases and J gave up 1 base, with 7 bases separating them. In germline, CDR1 is ENHRY, CDR2 SYGVKD. This CDR3 is built from 12 residues. The CDR3 protein is CAITGQNTEAFF. In nucleotides, the CDR3 is TGTGCCATCACCGGGCAGAACACTGAAGCTTTCTTT.

Only one count was recorded for this clone. The V and J genes are TRBV5-1 and TRBJ2-3; tentative D call: TRBD1 (6 bases). Trimming took off 1 base at V and 9 bases at J, with 12 bases between the two ends. Germline CDR1 reads SGHRS; CDR2 reads YFSETQ. The CDR3 length is 13 residues. The CDR3 sequence: CASSLYEGVTQYF. CDR3 DNA: TGCGCCAGCAGCTTGTATGAGGGGGTGACGCAGTATTTT.

The chain is built from TRBV7-2 and TRBJ2-1; 12 positions match TRBD1. The germline CDR1 and CDR2 sequences are SGHTA and FQGNSA. The CDR3 extends over 15 amino acids. V lost 7 bases to trimming and J lost 9 bases; unmatched junction nucleotides: 10. In DNA form, the CDR3 reads TGTGCCAGCAAACCTGGGACAGGGGGCATCGGTGAGCAGTTCTTC. It specifies CASKPGTGGIGEQFF. The full variable domain, rest sourced from reference TRBV7-2 and TRBJ2-1, is GAGVSQSPSNKVTEKGKDVELRCDPISGHTALYWYRQSLGQGLEFLIYFQGNSAPDKSGLPSDRFSAERTGGSVSTLTIQRTQQEDSAVYLCASKPGTGGIGEQFFGPGTRLTVL.

The chain links TRBV2 to TRBJ1-3; no definite D call. CDR1 is SNHLY, CDR2 FYNNEI, per germline. Trimming took off 4 bases at V and 7 bases at J, with 8 bases between the two ends. The CDR3 runs 12 residues. The CDR3 protein is CASSGVRNTIYF. CDR3 nucleotide sequence: TGTGCCAGCAGTGGGGTCCGTAACACCATATATTTT.

This sequence joins TRBV12-5 and TRBJ2-7; D is tentatively TRBD1 or TRBD2 (5 bases each). V lost 5 bases, J lost 0 bases, and 17 bases lay in between. The germline V gene has CDR1 LGHNT and CDR2 FRNRAP. The CDR3 spans 16 residues. The CDR3 here is CASGPGGDRLSYEQYV. The CDR3 region has the DNA TGTGCTAGTGGTCCGGGTGGGGACCGCCTCTCCTACGAGCAGTACGTC.

The genes are TRBV7-2 and TRBJ1-1; 8 bases are shared with TRBD1. Unmatched junction bases numbered 9, after V lost 5 bases and J lost 4 bases. The CDR3 spans 15 residues. Germline CDR1 reads SGHTA; CDR2 reads FQGNSA. The CDR3 is CASSPQGARVTEAFF. The CDR3 coding sequence is TGTGCCAGCAGCCCCCAGGGGGCGCGGGTCACTGAAGCTTTCTTT.

The rearrangement uses TRBV4-2 and TRBJ2-1; D is possibly TRBD2 (7 bases). This CDR3 comprises 15 residues. Trimming cost V 1 base and J 7 bases, with 14 bases left between them. CDR1 and CDR2 (germline): LGHNA, YNFKEQ. CDR3 in amino acids: CASSQVAGAGNEQFF. DNA for the CDR3: TGTGCCAGCAGCCAAGTGGCGGGGGCGGGGAATGAGCAGTTCTTC.

The chain links TRBV19 to TRBJ2-2; D is possibly TRBD2 (5 bases). The CDR3 extends over 16 amino acids. CDR1 and CDR2 (germline): LNHDA, SQIVND (reference sequence). V lost 1 base and J lost 5, with 14 bases in between. The CDR3 nucleotides are TGTGCCAGTAGTATAGCGAGGGTCTTGAGGACCGGGGAGCTGTTTTTT. The encoded protein is CASSIARVLRTGELFF.

V and J are TRBV19 and TRBJ1-5; D remains ambiguous. Per the germline V gene, CDR1 is LNHDA and CDR2 is SQIVND (reference sequence). Trimming took 10 bases from V and 3 from J, leaving 16 bases between them. This CDR3 spans 14 amino acids. CDR3 bases: TGTGCCATAGGCCAAAGGGCCCACAATCAGCCCCAGCATTTT. This gives the protein CAIGQRAHNQPQHF.

The gene calls are TRBV28 and TRBJ1-6, with TRBD1 matching over 10 bases. CDR3 length equals 16 residues. The germline CDR1 and CDR2 sequences are MDHEN and SYDVKM. Trimming at V came to 8 bases and at J to 2 bases, leaving 6 bases not matched to a gene. The CDR3 sequence is CASRRDRGPYNSPLHF. The CDR3 bases are TGTGCCAGCCGACGGGACAGGGGCCCCTATAATTCACCCCTCCACTTT.

This chain links TRBV7-6 with TRBJ1-1, with D maybe TRBD1 (6 bases). V gave up 4 bases and J gave up 1 base, with 13 bases separating them. The germline V gene encodes CDR1 SGHVS and CDR2 FNYEAQ. The CDR3 runs 15 residues. CDR3 nucleotide sequence: TGTGCCAGCAGCTGGGCCCCGGGACAGAACACTGAAGCTTTCTTT. Its translation: CASSWAPGQNTEAFF.

The chain recombines TRBV7-2 with TRBJ2-1; the D is unclear. This CDR3 contains 13 residues. The V end was cut by 2 bases, the J end by 5 bases, with 7 bases between. In germline, CDR1 is SGHTA, CDR2 FQGNSA. The CDR3 is CASSLHGNNEQFF. CDR3 nucleotide sequence: TGTGCCAGCAGCTTACACGGAAACAATGAGCAGTTCTTC.

The chain carries TRBV6-5 and TRBJ2-7; TRBD2 agrees at 11 bases. The CDR3 contains 14 residues. The germline gives CDR1 MNHEY, CDR2 SVGAGI. V gave up 2 bases and J gave up 3 bases; unmatched junction bases: 0. The CDR3 region is CASSYGTSGYEQYF. The CDR3 coding sequence is TGTGCCAGCAGTTACGGGACTAGCGGCTACGAGCAGTACTTC.

V and J are TRBV6-6 and TRBJ1-1; D is unresolved. Trimming cost V 1 base and J 0 bases, with 3 bases left between them. The CDR3 spans 13 residues. CDR1 is MNHNY and CDR2 is SVGAGI in the germline V gene (reference sequence). The CDR3 bases are TGTGCCAGCAGTTACTACTTGAACACTGAAGCTTTCTTT. This translates into CASSYYLNTEAFF.

This clone showed up just once. The chain is built from TRBV5-1 and TRBJ2-1; 8 bases map to TRBD2. The CDR3 length is 15 residues. Trimming cost V 0 bases and J 14 bases; bases outside gene matches: 13. Germline V gives CDR1 SGHRS, CDR2 YFSETQ. The CDR3 DNA reads as TGCGCCAGCAGCTTGGCGGGGGGGCCCTACAATGACAAGTTCTTC. It codes for CASSLAGGPYNDKFF.

V is TRBV5-4 and J is TRBJ2-3; no clear D. Germline-derived CDR1 and CDR2 are SGHNT and YYREEE (reference sequence). The V and J ends lost 7 bases and 0 bases respectively, with 3 bases between them. The CDR3 has 11 amino acids. The CDR3 coding sequence is TGTGCCAGCCGTAGCACAGATACGCAGTATTTT. It codes for CASRSTDTQYF.

This clone was counted only a few times. The rearrangement joins TRBV18 to TRBJ2-1; 10 bases align to TRBD1. V shed 3 bases and J 7 bases; nucleotides not matched to a gene: 3. The length of the CDR3 is 14 residues. Looked up from germline, CDR1 is KGHSH and CDR2 is LQKENI. For the CDR3, the DNA is TGTGCCAGCTCACCCGGGACAGGGGTAAATGAGCAGTTCTTC. Translating it yields CASSPGTGVNEQFF.

This clone has a single count. This chain uses TRBV5-4 with TRBJ2-7; 9 positions match TRBD1. This CDR3 is 13 amino acids long. The J segment lost 7 bases and the V segment lost 3 bases, leaving 5 bases of the junction unmatched. Germline values: CDR1 SGHNT, CDR2 YYREEE (reference sequence). In DNA, the CDR3 is TGTGCCAGCAGCTCGGGACAGGGAGTGGAGCAGTACTTC. Protein product: CASSSGQGVEQYF.

The CDR3 sequence: CASSSEDRQRNTIYF. DNA for the CDR3: TGTGCCAGCAGCTCCGAAGACAGGCAACGAAACACCATATATTTT. The V and J genes are TRBV7-6 and TRBJ1-3; D is possibly TRBD1 (6 bases). V was clipped by 4 bases and J by 5 bases, with 15 bases between them. CDR3 length: 15 residues. Germline V CDR1 and CDR2: SGHVS, FNYEAQ.

This clone came up a few times. The genes are TRBV4-3 and TRBJ1-1; D perhaps matches TRBD1 (5 bases). In germline, CDR1 is LGHNA, CDR2 YSLEER. V lost 2 bases to trimming and J lost 4 bases, with 11 bases between them. The CDR3 has 14 amino acids. CDR3 DNA: TGCGCCAGCAGCCAATCTTTGGGGGGCACTGAAGCTTTCTTT. It yields the protein CASSQSLGGTEAFF.